The present TCR beta chain was sequenced within a study of T cells in Graves' hyperthyroidism and ophthalmopathy (dated by TCRdb to between 2018 and 2021). Study-level background: Peripheral blood was collected at initial diagnosis, before any treatment. A discovery cohort of approximately 100 patients, roughly 40 with Graves' ophthalmopathy and under 60 with stable Graves' hyperthyroidism, was used to find distinguishing TCR V-J signatures. The paper describes TCR Vbeta CDR3 sequencing of more than 120 peripheral blood samples, made up of 43 ophthalmopathy patients, around 78 hyperthyroidism patients and roughly 17 progressor patients. After sampling, hyperthyroidism patients received methimazole starting at 30 mg daily, and ophthalmopathy patients received high-dose intravenous methylprednisolone. The 100 or so discovery patients were randomly divided into training and test sets at a 7:3 ratio. Prospective prediction of ophthalmopathy was tested in an independent validation cohort of 18 to 20 hyperthyroidism patients and approximately 17 patients who later progressed to ophthalmopathy. In addition, the study compared T-cell repertoires in thyroid tissue and in blood from several Graves' hyperthyroidism patients.

Points the paper makes about the study in general: In cross-validation, a model built on a 13 V-J signature told ophthalmopathy apart from stable hyperthyroidism with about 90% sensitivity and around 84% specificity, and in testing the same model reached 80%/75%. Sample size was not statistically predetermined, and investigators were not blinded to group allocation. Blood samples also contained most of the expanded thyroid clonotypes (frequency above 0.001), which suggests that blood repertoires may reflect thyroid immune responses. In validation, the model predicted progression to ophthalmopathy with approximately 69% sensitivity and about 73% specificity, a median of approximately 6.7 months before onset.

This clonotype showed up many times. The clone's antigen remains unknown. Base qualities are not at hand, and no much larger clone is one base apart. Hyperthyroidism patients were aged 18 to 65 years and newly diagnosed, with disease duration of less than 2 months. Patients with uncontrolled infections, other autoimmune diseases, pregnancy or lactation were excluded. Diagnoses were based on clinical symptoms, serum thyroxine and TRAb, thyroid ultrasound and orbital computed tomography. Blood from progressor patients was drawn when they were first diagnosed with hyperthyroidism, before any ophthalmopathy symptoms appeared. PBMCs were isolated from about 9.1 ml of fresh peripheral blood by Ficoll-Paque density gradient centrifugation. Patients classed as progressors first received a Graves' hyperthyroidism diagnosis and then went on to develop ophthalmopathy during follow-up. Total RNA was extracted using Trizol reagent, and RNA quality was assessed on an Agilent 2100 Bioanalyzer.

TCR beta CDR3 regions were amplified from RNA transcripts. A first-round RT-PCR of the TCR CDR3 used the HTBI primer set with the Qiagen OneStep RT-PCR kit. Libraries were constructed in a second round of multiplex PCR, after which size selection and purification were performed. Sequencing of the libraries was done on an Illumina HiSeq2000 using paired-end 100 bp reads. Processing in the source paper ran as follows. SOAPnuke was used to process the raw data, removing reads that contained adapters or uncalled bases, had a mean Phred below 15, or lacked an exact match to the constant primer or identifier. High-quality paired reads were merged using COPE v1.2.5, and each unique nucleotide sequence was defined as a clonotype. MiTCR v1.1 was used to align the clonotypes against IMGT TRBV, TRBD and TRBJ reference segments. The analysis was restricted to V-J combinations with a frequency above 0.0001, which together covered about 99% of the repertoires. The TCS score was defined as the ratio of F50 (clonal expansion) to E x V (chaos), calculated using BLOSUM62-based TCRdist between CDR3 peptides within each V-J. Welch's t-statistics and random forest reduced 450 to 600 V-J features to about 13, which were used in a naive Bayes classifier (R e1071). TCRdb trimmed public reads at Q25 via fastp, called clones via MiXCR and kept in-frame beta chains. Each entry is one CDR3 protein sequence, shown with its most common DNA and genes. The V and J calls reflect TCRdb's pipeline rather than the authors' work. The sample table holds 600,000 to 850,000 distinct CDR3 sequences, of which roughly a sixth were seen once. The top ten clonotypes cover approximately 16% of the sample.

The source material was blood. The sequence was obtained from a woman aged 45-59 years with Graves' hyperthyroidism that later progressed to Graves' ophthalmopathy.

CDR3 region: CASSLRRQGGGSTDTQYF. The DNA reads as follows: TGTGCCAGCAGCTTAAGACGACAGGGAGGGGGTTCCACAGATACGCAGTATTTT. The V and J segments used are TRBV7-6 and TRBJ2-3; the D match is possibly TRBD1 or TRBD2, with 7 bases aligned in each. The CDR3 has 18 amino acids, counting the end cysteine and phenylalanine. Of all the DNA, just the CDR3 is kept, 54 bases in frame from base 1. V is pared back by 2 bases and J by 2 bases, with 20 bases lying between the germline termini. For CDR1 and CDR2, the germline V gene lists SGHVS and FNYEAQ.